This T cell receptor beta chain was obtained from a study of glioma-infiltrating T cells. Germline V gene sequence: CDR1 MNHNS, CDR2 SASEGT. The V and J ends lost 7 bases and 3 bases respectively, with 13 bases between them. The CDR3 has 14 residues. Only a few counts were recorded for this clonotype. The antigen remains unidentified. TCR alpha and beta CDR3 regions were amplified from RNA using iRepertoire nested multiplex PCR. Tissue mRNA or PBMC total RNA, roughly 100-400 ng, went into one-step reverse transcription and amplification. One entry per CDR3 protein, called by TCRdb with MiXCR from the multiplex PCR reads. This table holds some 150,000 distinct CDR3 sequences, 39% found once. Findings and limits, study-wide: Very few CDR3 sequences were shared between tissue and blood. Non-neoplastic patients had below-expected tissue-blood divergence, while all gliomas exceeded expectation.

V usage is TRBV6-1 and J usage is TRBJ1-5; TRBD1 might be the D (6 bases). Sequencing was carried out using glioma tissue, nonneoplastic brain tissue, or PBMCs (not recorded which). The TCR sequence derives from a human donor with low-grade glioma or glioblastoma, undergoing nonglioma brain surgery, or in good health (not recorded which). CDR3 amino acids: CASKHGQINQPQHF. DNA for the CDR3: TGTGCCAGCAAACACGGACAGATCAATCAGCCCCAGCATTTT.